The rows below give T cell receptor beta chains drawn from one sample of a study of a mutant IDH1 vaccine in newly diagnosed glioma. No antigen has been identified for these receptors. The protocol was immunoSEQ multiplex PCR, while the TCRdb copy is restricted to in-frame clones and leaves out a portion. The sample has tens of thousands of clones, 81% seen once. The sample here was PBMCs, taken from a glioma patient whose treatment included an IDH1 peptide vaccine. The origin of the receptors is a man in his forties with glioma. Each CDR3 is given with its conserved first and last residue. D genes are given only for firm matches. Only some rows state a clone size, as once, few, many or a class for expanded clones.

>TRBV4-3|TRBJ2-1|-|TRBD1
TGCGCCAGCAGCCAAGAGAGTCTGGGACAGGCCTACAATGAGCAGTTCTTC
CASSQESLGQAYNEQFF
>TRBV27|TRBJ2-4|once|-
TGTGCCAGCAGTTTAGGGCTTCTGGGACATCGAAGGCCAACCAAAAACATTCAGTACTTC
CASSLGLLGHRRPTKNIQYF
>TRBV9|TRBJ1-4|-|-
TGTGCCAGCAGCCCTACGACCGGGGTTAATAATGAAAAACTGTTTTTT
CASSPTTGVNNEKLFF
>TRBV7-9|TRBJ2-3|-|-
TGTGCCAGCAGCTTAAAGTCGGGCATAGATACGCAGTATTTT
CASSLKSGIDTQYF
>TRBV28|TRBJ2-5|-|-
TGTGCCAGCAGTTTTCCACTGGTAGCCCAAGAGACCCAGTACTTC
CASSFPLVAQETQYF
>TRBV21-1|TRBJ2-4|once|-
TGTGCCAGCAGCAAAGGGAAGGGGGGCAAAAACATTCAGTACTTC
CASSKGKGGKNIQYF
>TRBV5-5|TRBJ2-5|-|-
TGTGCCAGCAGCTCGAGGGTCACTAGCTTGGAGACCCAGTACTTC
CASSSRVTSLETQYF
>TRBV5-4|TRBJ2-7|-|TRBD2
TGTGCCAGCAGCTTGGGCGGGAGCTCCTACGAGCAGTACTTC
CASSLGGSSYEQYF
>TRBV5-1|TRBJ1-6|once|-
TGCGCCAGCAGCTTGGGGTCGGATTCACCCCTCCACTTT
CASSLGSDSPLHF
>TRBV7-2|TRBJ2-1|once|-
TGTGCCAGCAGCTTAGAGGTCGGGGCGGAGACGTTCTTC
CASSLEVGAETFF
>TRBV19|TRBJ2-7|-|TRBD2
TGTGCCAGTAGAATCGGGCAAGCGGGAGGCTACGAGCAGTACTTC
CASRIGQAGGYEQYF
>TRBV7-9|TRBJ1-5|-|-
TGTGCCAGCAGCCTAGGGACGGATAGCAATCAGCCCCAGCATTTT
CASSLGTDSNQPQHF
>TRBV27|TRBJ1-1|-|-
TGTGCCAGCAGTTTAGAGGGGGGCGCCTCTGAAGCTTTCTTT
CASSLEGGASEAFF
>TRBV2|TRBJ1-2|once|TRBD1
TGTGCCAGCAGATTCTCCGGACAGGGCTTTGGTGGCTACACCTTC
CASRFSGQGFGGYTF